These 21 T cell receptor beta chains originate from one sample sequenced in a study of T cell responses to AZD1222 COVID-19 vaccine (dated by TCRdb to about 2021). The library relied on the immunoSEQ multiplex PCR assay. Held by TCRdb, this immuneACCESS table contains in-frame sequences only and omits some clones. Under half of the omission traces to an unresolved V gene where checked; the cause of the rest is unknown. The sample profile shows around 94,000 clones; nearly 90% of them were found once. The ten most abundant clones make up about an eighth of the sample. The time point label here, explained by the study, means: baseline before first vaccination. The sample here was peripheral blood, taken on day 0 of AZD1222 vaccination. The receptors originated from an adult in good health.

The J gene is TRBJ1-1, the V gene TRBV28; 8 bases are shared with TRBD1. From germline, CDR1 is MDHEN and CDR2 SYDVKM. This CDR3 spans 16 amino acids. V shed 6 bases, J shed 7 bases, and the junction held 16 bases outside the gene matches. The CDR3 loop reads CASRRLGQGTRLEAFF. DNA for the CDR3: TGTGCCAGCAGAAGATTAGGACAGGGTACCCGACTTGAAGCTTTCTTT.

Only one count was recorded for this clone. The genes are TRBV7-9 and TRBJ2-3; D gene uncertain. The CDR3 has 12 amino acids. V lost 3 bases, J lost 5 bases, and 6 bases lay in between. The germline gives CDR1 SEHNR, CDR2 FQNEAQ (reference sequence). The CDR3 sequence: CASSFSQDTQYF. CDR3 sequence (DNA): TGTGCCAGCAGCTTTTCCCAAGATACGCAGTATTTT.

J is TRBJ2-3 and V is TRBV3-1 (or the pseudogene TRBV3-2); TRBD2 matches 8 bases. Germline CDR1 and CDR2: LGHDT and YNNKEL (reference sequence). V lost 3 bases, J lost 0 bases, and 5 bases stayed unmatched. The CDR3 has 16 residues. The CDR3 sequence is CASSQVSGESTDTQYF. The CDR3 coding sequence is TGTGCCAGCAGCCAGGTTAGCGGGGAGAGCACAGATACGCAGTATTTT.

J is TRBJ2-7 and V is TRBV9, with 9 bases aligning to TRBD1. V dropped 0 bases and J dropped 3; count of bases not matched to a gene: 13. From germline, CDR1 is SGDLS and CDR2 YYNGEE. The CDR3 extends over 18 amino acids. This CDR3 reads CASSVVSPGTGINYEQYF. In DNA, the CDR3 is TGTGCCAGCAGCGTAGTTTCCCCCGGGACAGGGATTAACTACGAGCAGTACTTC.

This chain connects TRBV18 to TRBJ2-7; D perhaps matches TRBD2 (6 bases). This CDR3 is 14 amino acids long. V was cut by 6 bases and J by 6 bases, with 18 bases left in between. Germline V gene sequence: CDR1 KGHSH, CDR2 LQKENI. CDR3 bases: TGTGCCAGCTCCCCCGGAGGGAATGGGGGCGAGCAGTACTTC. Protein product: CASSPGGNGGEQYF.

This sequence joins TRBV5-6 and TRBJ1-1; 7 positions agree with TRBD1. This CDR3 region has 13 residues. From germline, CDR1 is SGHDT and CDR2 YYEEEE. V gave up 4 bases and J gave up 7 bases; unmatched junction bases: 7. In DNA form, the CDR3 reads TGTGCCAGCAGCAGTGGGACAGACCGTGAAGCTTTCTTT. It is translated as CASSSGTDREAFF.

The DNA for the CDR3 is TGTGCCAGCAGTTTGAGGGTAGACACTGAAGCTTTCTTT. This translates into CASSLRVDTEAFF. The genes are TRBV12-3 or TRBV12-4 and TRBJ1-1, with D uncertain. This CDR3 comprises 13 residues. Trimming pared 3 bases from V and 3 bases from J, leaving 8 bases between.

The chain joins TRBV7-2 to TRBJ2-7; D not certain. Germline V gene lookup returns CDR1 SGHTA and CDR2 FQGNSA. The CDR3 extends over 13 amino acids. The V and J ends lost 2 bases and 2 bases respectively, with 7 bases between them. CDR3 in amino acids: CASSLPGAYEQYF. The CDR3 nucleotides are TGTGCCAGCAGCTTACCAGGCGCCTACGAGCAGTACTTC.

This clone is judged medium-sized. The V and J genes are TRBV20-1 and TRBJ1-2; D ambiguous. CDR1 and CDR2 from the germline V gene are DFQATT and SNEGSKA (reference sequence). V was clipped by 3 bases and J by 7 bases, with 6 bases between them. The CDR3 spans 10 residues. CDR3 amino acids: CSASETGYTF. The CDR3 DNA reads as TGCAGTGCTAGCGAGACTGGCTACACCTTC.

The chain is built from TRBV14 and TRBJ1-1, with 10 bases aligning to TRBD1. The ends lost 4 bases at V and 1 base at J; junction bases unmatched: 9. CDR1 SGHDN and CDR2 FVKESK come from the germline V gene. The CDR3 has 17 amino acids. The CDR3 is CASSRRTGGISNTEAFF. The CDR3 DNA is TGTGCCAGCAGCCGAAGGACAGGGGGAATTTCGAACACTGAAGCTTTCTTT. The whole variable domain, filled in from reference TRBV14 and TRBJ1-1, reads EAGVTQFPSHSVIEKGQTVTLRCDPISGHDNLYWYRRVMGKEIKFLLHFVKESKQDESGMPNNRFLAERTGGTYSTLKVQPAELEDSGVYFCASSRRTGGISNTEAFFGQGTRLTVV.

The rearrangement links TRBV9 to TRBJ2-1; D unresolved. The CDR3 extends over 14 amino acids. In germline, CDR1 is SGDLS, CDR2 YYNGEE. The V and J ends lost 0 bases and 3 bases respectively, with 7 bases between them. CDR3 amino acids: CASSVGMGYNEQFF. The CDR3 nucleotides are TGTGCCAGCAGCGTAGGTATGGGCTACAATGAGCAGTTCTTC.

This chain connects TRBV5-1 to TRBJ1-1; tentatively, D is TRBD1 (5 bases). CDR3 size: 16 residues. Trimming took off 0 bases at V and 0 bases at J, with 12 bases between the two ends. From germline, CDR1 is SGHRS and CDR2 YFSETQ. Written as DNA, the CDR3 is TGCGCCAGCAGCTTGGAGTGGGGCCTCTTGAACACTGAAGCTTTCTTT. Its translation is CASSLEWGLLNTEAFF.

The chain carries TRBV19 and TRBJ2-7, with 12 bases lining up with TRBD1. The CDR3 is 16 residues long. Germline V gives CDR1 LNHDA, CDR2 SQIVND (reference sequence). V trimming: 4 bases; J trimming: 7 bases; junction bases outside the gene matches: 11. CDR3 sequence (DNA): TGTGCCAGTAGTAATAACCCCGGGACAGGGGGCCGAGAGCAGTACTTC. Protein sequence: CASSNNPGTGGREQYF.

This clone appeared once. The rearrangement uses TRBV7-2 and TRBJ2-7; perhaps TRBD2 as D (6 bases). With 1 base removed from V and 7 bases from J, the gap between germline ends came to 17 bases. This CDR3 contains 15 residues. Germline V lookup: CDR1 SGHTA, CDR2 FQGNSA. The CDR3, as DNA: TGTGCCAGCAGCTTAGTCGGCGGGGTGCGTGTAGAGCAGTACTTC. Its protein is CASSLVGGVRVEQYF.

The chain recombines TRBV19 with TRBJ1-4, with 8 bases that match TRBD1. After removal of 7 bases from V and 1 base from J, the junction contained 5 bases not matched to a gene. CDR1 is LNHDA, CDR2 SQIVND, per germline (reference sequence). The CDR3 spans 15 residues. The CDR3 protein is CASTDRGGTNEKLFF. As DNA, the CDR3 is TGTGCCAGTACCGACAGGGGAGGAACTAATGAAAAACTGTTTTTT. Combining the CDR3 with reference TRBV19 and TRBJ1-4 gives the whole variable domain DGGITQSPKYLFRKEGQNVTLSCEQNLNHDAMYWYRQDPGQGLRLIYYSQIVNDFQKGDIAEGYSVSREKKESFPLTVTSAQKNPTAFYLCASTDRGGTNEKLFFGSGTQLSVL.

The gene calls are TRBV9 and TRBJ1-1; D gene uncertain. This CDR3 contains 14 residues. Between the trimmed V and J ends, which lost 3 bases and 4 bases, there was a span of 13 bases. Per the germline V gene, CDR1 is SGDLS and CDR2 is YYNGEE. The CDR3 region is CASSATQEGTEAFF. For the CDR3, the DNA is TGTGCCAGCAGCGCTACCCAGGAGGGCACTGAAGCTTTCTTT.

The rearrangement links TRBV25-1 to TRBJ2-3; D is perhaps TRBD2 (5 bases). CDR1 MGHDK and CDR2 SYGVNS come from the germline V gene. Trimming left V 3 bases short and J 0 bases short, with 10 bases between. The CDR3 is made up of 15 amino acids. This chain's CDR3 is CASSDWTVSTDTQYF. Here the CDR3 DNA reads TGTGCCAGCAGTGACTGGACTGTTAGCACAGATACGCAGTATTTT.

The chain recombines TRBV30 with TRBJ1-5; D might be TRBD1 (6 bases). CDR3 size: 13 residues. Trimming took 3 bases from V and 7 from J, leaving 13 bases between them. The germline V gene encodes CDR1 GTSNPN and CDR2 SVGIG (reference sequence). This chain's CDR3 is CAWSRSGEQPQHF. As DNA, the CDR3 is TGTGCCTGGAGCAGGTCAGGGGAACAGCCCCAGCATTTT.

The V and J genes are TRBV14 and TRBJ2-7, with D hard to call. V was trimmed by 4 bases and J by 7 bases, leaving 20 bases between them. The CDR3 covers 15 residues. Germline V gene lookup returns CDR1 SGHDN and CDR2 FVKESK. This CDR3 reads CASSLDTVHLREQYF. CDR3 DNA: TGTGCCAGCAGCCTCGACACAGTCCATCTACGAGAGCAGTACTTC. Together with reference TRBV14 and TRBJ2-7, the CDR3 gives the full variable domain: EAGVTQFPSHSVIEKGQTVTLRCDPISGHDNLYWYRRVMGKEIKFLLHFVKESKQDESGMPNNRFLAERTGGTYSTLKVQPAELEDSGVYFCASSLDTVHLREQYFGPGTRLTVT.

The chain carries TRBV6-5 and TRBJ2-5; D unclear. CDR1 is MNHEY and CDR2 is SVGAGI in the germline V gene. V lost 0 bases and J 2 bases, leaving 10 bases between the germline ends. The CDR3 is 15 residues long. The DNA of the CDR3 is TGTGCCAGCAGTTACTCCCCGACAAGACAAGAGACCCAGTACTTC. Protein: CASSYSPTRQETQYF.

The rearrangement uses TRBV5-1 and TRBJ2-7; a weak D match, TRBD2 (5 bases). This CDR3 region has 14 residues. Germline V gene lookup returns CDR1 SGHRS and CDR2 YFSETQ. Trimming removed 4 bases from V and 1 base from J, with 12 bases in between. The CDR3 here is CASSIAGSSYEQYF. CDR3 DNA: TGCGCCAGCAGCATCGCGGGTTCGTCCTACGAGCAGTACTTC.